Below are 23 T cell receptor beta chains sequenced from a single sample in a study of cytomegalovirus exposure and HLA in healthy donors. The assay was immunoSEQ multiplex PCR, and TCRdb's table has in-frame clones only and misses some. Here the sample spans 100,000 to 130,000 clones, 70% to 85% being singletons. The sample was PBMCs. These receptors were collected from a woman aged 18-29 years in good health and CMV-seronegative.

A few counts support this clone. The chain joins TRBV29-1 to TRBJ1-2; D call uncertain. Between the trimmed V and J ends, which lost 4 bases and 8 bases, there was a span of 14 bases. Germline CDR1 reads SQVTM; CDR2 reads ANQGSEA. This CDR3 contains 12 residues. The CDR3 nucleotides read TGCAGCGTTGTCTCGGGTGGAGTGGGCTACACCTTC. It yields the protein CSVVSGGVGYTF.

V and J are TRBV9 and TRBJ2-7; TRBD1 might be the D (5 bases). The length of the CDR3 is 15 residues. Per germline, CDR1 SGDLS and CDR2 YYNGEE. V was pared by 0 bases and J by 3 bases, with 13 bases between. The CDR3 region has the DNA TGTGCCAGCAGCGTAGGGGGCAAGGGTGGCTACGAGCAGTACTTC. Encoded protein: CASSVGGKGGYEQYF.

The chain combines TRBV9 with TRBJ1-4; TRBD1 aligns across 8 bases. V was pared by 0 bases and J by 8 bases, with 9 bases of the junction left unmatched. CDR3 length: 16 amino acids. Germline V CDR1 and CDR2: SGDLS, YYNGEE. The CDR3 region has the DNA TGTGCCAGCAGCGTAGGGGTTCAGGGGGCAGGGGAAAAACTGTTTTTT. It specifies CASSVGVQGAGEKLFF.

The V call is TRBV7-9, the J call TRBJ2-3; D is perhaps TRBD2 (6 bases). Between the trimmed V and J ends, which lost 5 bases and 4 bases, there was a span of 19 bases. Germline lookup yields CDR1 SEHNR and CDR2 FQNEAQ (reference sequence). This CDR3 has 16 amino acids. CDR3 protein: CASSPSGRGGPDTQYF. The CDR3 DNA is TGTGCCAGCAGCCCTAGTGGGCGGGGTGGCCCAGATACGCAGTATTTT.

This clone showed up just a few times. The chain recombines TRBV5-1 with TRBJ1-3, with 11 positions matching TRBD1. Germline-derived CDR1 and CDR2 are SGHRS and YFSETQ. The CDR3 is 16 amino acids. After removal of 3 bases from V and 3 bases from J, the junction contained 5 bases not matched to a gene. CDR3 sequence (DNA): TGCGCCAGCAGCTCCTGGACAGGGGGCTATGGAAACACCATATATTTT. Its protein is CASSSWTGGYGNTIYF.

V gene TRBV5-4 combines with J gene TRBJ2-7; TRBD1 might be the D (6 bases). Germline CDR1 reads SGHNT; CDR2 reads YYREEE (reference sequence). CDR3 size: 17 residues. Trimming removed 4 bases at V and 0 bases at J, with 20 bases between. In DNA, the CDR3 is TGTGCCAGCAGCACTTATCAGGGGCATCAAGGCTCCTACGAGCAGTACTTC. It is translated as CASSTYQGHQGSYEQYF.

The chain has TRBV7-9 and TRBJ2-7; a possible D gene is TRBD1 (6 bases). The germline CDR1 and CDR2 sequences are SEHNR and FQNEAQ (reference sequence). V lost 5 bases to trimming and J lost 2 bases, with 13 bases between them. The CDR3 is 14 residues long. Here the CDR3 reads CASSPSGEPYEQYF. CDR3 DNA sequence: TGTGCCAGCAGCCCCTCAGGGGAGCCCTACGAGCAGTACTTC. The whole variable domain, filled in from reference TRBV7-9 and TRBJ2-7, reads DTGVSQNPRHKITKRGQNVTFRCDPISEHNRLYWYRQTLGQGPEFLTYFQNEAQLEKSRLLSDRFSAERPKGSFSTLEIQRTEQGDSAMYLCASSPSGEPYEQYFGPGTRLTVT.

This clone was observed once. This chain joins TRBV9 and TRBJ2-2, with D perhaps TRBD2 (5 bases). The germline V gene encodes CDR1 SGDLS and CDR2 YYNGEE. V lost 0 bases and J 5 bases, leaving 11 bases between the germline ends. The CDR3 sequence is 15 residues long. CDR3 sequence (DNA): TGTGCCAGCAGCGTAGATGATCGGGGTACCGGGGAGCTGTTTTTT. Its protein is CASSVDDRGTGELFF. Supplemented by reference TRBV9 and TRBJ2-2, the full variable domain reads DSGVTQTPKHLITATGQRVTLRCSPRSGDLSVYWYQQSLDQGLQFLIQYYNGEERAKGNILERFSAQQFPDLHSELNLSSLELGDSALYFCASSVDDRGTGELFFGEGSRLTVL.

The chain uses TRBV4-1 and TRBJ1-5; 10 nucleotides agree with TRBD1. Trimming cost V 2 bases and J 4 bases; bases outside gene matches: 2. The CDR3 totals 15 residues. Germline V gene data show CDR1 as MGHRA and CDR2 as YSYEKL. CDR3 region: CASSQRQGANQPQHF. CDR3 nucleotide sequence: TGCGCCAGCAGCCAAAGACAGGGGGCGAATCAGCCCCAGCATTTT.

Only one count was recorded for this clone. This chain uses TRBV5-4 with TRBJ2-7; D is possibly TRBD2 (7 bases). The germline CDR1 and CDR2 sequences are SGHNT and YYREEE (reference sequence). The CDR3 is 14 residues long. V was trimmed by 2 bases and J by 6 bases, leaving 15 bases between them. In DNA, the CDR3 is TGTGCCAGCAGCTTCCCCGGGGGGCGAGGCGAGCAGTACTTC. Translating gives CASSFPGGRGEQYF.

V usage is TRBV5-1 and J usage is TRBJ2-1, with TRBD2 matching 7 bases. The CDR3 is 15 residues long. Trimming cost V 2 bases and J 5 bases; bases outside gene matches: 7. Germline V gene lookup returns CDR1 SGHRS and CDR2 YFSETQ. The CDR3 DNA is TGCGCCAGCAGCTTCTCCGGGACTACCAACAATGAGCAGTTCTTC. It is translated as CASSFSGTTNNEQFF.

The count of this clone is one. Here the CDR3 DNA reads TGTGCCAGCAGCTCTCGGACAGGGAGGACAGATACGCAGTATTTT. This translates into CASSSRTGRTDTQYF. The rearrangement links TRBV13 to TRBJ2-3; 8 nucleotides align to TRBD1. Germline V CDR1 and CDR2: PRHDT, FYEKMQ (reference sequence). The length of the CDR3 is 15 residues. The trim removed 4 bases at V and 3 bases at J, leaving 6 bases unmatched.

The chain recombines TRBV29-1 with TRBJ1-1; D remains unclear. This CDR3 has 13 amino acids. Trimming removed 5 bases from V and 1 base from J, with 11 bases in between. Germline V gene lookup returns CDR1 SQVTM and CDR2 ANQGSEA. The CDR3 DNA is TGCAGCGTTTCGACAAGCCAGAACACTGAAGCTTTCTTT. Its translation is CSVSTSQNTEAFF.

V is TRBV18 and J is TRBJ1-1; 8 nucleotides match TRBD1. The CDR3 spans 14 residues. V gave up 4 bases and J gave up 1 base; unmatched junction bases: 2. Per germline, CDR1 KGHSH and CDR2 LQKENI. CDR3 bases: TGTGCCAGCTCACGAACAGGGGGGAACACTGAAGCTTTCTTT. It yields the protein CASSRTGGNTEAFF.

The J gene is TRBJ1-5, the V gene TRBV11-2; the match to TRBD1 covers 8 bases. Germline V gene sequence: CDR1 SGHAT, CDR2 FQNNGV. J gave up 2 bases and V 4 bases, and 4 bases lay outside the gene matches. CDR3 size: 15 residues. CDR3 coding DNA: TGTGCCAGCAGCTCGACAGGGGACGGCAATCAGCCCCAGCATTTT. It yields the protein CASSSTGDGNQPQHF.

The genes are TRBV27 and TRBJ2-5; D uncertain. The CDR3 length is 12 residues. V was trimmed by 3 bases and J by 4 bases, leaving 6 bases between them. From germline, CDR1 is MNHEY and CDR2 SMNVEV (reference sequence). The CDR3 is CASSFPGETQYF. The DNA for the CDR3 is TGTGCCAGCAGTTTCCCGGGAGAGACCCAGTACTTC.

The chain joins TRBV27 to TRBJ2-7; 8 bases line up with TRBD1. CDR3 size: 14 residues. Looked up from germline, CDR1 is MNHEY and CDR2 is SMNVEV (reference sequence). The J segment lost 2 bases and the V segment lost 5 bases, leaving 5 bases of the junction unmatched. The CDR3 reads CASSPWDRPYEQYF. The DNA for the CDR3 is TGTGCCAGCAGTCCATGGGACAGGCCCTACGAGCAGTACTTC.

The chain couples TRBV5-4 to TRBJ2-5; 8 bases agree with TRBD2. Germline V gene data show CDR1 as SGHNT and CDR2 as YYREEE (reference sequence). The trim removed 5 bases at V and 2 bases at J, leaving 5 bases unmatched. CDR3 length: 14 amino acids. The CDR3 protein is CASSRSGGQETQYF. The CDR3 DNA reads TGTGCCAGCAGTCGAAGCGGGGGACAAGAGACCCAGTACTTC. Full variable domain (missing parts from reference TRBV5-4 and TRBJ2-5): ETGVTQSPTHLIKTRGQQVTLRCSSQSGHNTVSWYQQALGQGPQFIFQYYREEENGRGNFPPRFSGLQFPNYSSELNVNALELDDSALYLCASSRSGGQETQYFGPGTRLLVL.

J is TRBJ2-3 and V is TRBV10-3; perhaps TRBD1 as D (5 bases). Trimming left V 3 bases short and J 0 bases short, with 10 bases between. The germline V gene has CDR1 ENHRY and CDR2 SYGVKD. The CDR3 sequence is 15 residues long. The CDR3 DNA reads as TGTGCCATCAGTGATGACAGTGCTAGCACAGATACGCAGTATTTT. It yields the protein CAISDDSASTDTQYF.

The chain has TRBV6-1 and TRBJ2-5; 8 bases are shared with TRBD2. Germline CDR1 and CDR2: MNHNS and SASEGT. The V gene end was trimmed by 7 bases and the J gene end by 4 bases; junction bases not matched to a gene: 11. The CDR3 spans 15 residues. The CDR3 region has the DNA TGTGCCAGCACCCGAGTCGGGGGGGCCTCAGAGACCCAGTACTTC. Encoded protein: CASTRVGGASETQYF.

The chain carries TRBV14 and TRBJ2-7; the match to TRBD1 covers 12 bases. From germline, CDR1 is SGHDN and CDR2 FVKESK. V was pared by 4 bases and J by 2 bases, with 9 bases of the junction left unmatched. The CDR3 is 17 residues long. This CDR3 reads CASSRATGQGAPYEQYF. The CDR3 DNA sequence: TGTGCCAGCAGCCGCGCTACGGGACAGGGGGCTCCCTACGAGCAGTACTTC.

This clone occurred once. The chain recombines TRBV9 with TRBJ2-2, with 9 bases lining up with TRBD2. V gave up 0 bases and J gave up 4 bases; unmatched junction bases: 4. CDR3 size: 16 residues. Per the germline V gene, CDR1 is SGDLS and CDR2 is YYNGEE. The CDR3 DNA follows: TGTGCCAGCAGCGTAGCGGCGGGGGGGCTCACCGGGGAGCTGTTTTTT. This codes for CASSVAAGGLTGELFF.

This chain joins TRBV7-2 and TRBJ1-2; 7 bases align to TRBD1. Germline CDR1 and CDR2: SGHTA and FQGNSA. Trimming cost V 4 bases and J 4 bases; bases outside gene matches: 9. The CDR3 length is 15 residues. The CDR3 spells CASSSRDSRLYGYTF. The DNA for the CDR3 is TGTGCCAGCAGCTCCCGGGACAGCCGTCTCTATGGCTACACCTTC.